One and the same sample provided the 32 T cell receptor beta chains below, sequenced in a study of OX40 agonist ivuxolimab in advanced cancers. Libraries were prepared by immunoSEQ multiplex PCR; TCRdb keeps only in-frame clonotypes and omits some of them. The table records more than 70,000 clones, roughly four fifths of them present only once. The starting material was CD4+ or CD8+ T cells sorted from blood, obtained in a trial of the OX40 agonist ivuxolimab. These receptors were collected from an adult with an advanced solid tumor such as melanoma, head and neck, liver or kidney cancer.

This clone was seen just once. The genes are TRBV7-8 and TRBJ2-1; TRBD1 is a possible D gene (6 bases). V lost 4 bases and J lost 2, with 12 bases in between. Germline lookup yields CDR1 SGHVS and CDR2 FQNEAQ. The length of the CDR3 is 15 residues. The chain's CDR3 is CASSSAGQTYNEQFF. DNA of the CDR3: TGTGCCAGCAGCTCAGCAGGACAGACCTACAATGAGCAGTTCTTC.

The chain is built from TRBV7-3 and TRBJ1-4; TRBD1 aligns across 7 bases. This CDR3 has 17 amino acids. Germline loops: CDR1 SGHTA, CDR2 FQGTGA. Unmatched junction bases numbered 8, after V lost 2 bases and J lost 2 bases. The CDR3 is CASSLGFTGQTNEKLFF. CDR3 sequence (DNA): TGTGCCAGCAGCTTAGGATTCACGGGACAGACTAATGAAAAACTGTTTTTT. The full variable domain, its missing parts supplied by reference TRBV7-3 and TRBJ1-4, is GAGVSQTPSNKVTEKGKYVELRCDPISGHTALYWYRQSLGQGPEFLIYFQGTGAADDSGLPNDRFFAVRPEGSVSTLKIQRTERGDSAVYLCASSLGFTGQTNEKLFFGSGTQLSVL.

This clone was recorded once. This sequence joins TRBV19 and TRBJ2-1; 7 nucleotides match TRBD1. Trimming removed 7 bases from V and 3 bases from J; junction bases left unmatched: 9. The CDR3 extends over 15 amino acids. CDR1 and CDR2 (germline): LNHDA, SQIVND (reference sequence). CDR3 residues: CASTEGARVYNEQFF. CDR3 DNA: TGTGCCAGTACCGAGGGGGCGCGAGTCTACAATGAGCAGTTCTTC.

V is TRBV7-9 and J is TRBJ2-7; a possible D gene is TRBD2 (5 bases). The CDR3 is made up of 15 amino acids. Germline V gene sequence: CDR1 SEHNR, CDR2 FQNEAQ (reference sequence). Trimming left V 5 bases short and J 0 bases short, with 14 bases between. CDR3 nucleotides: TGTGCCAGCAGCCCTGCCGGGAAAAGCTCCTACGAGCAGTACGTC. It translates to CASSPAGKSSYEQYV.

The chain uses TRBV5-3 and TRBJ2-3; no clear D. TRBV5-3 is known as an ORF, though its function is uncertain. The CDR3 spans 13 residues. V was cut by 0 bases and J by 5 bases, with 7 bases left in between. The CDR3 protein is CARSLVREDTQYF. CDR3 DNA: TGTGCCAGAAGCTTGGTTAGGGAAGATACGCAGTATTTT.

This chain joins TRBV5-1 and TRBJ2-1; perhaps TRBD2 as D (7 bases). Trimming stripped 4 bases from V and 6 bases from J, with 17 bases between. Germline CDR1 SGHRS, CDR2 YFSETQ. The CDR3 covers 15 residues. CDR3 region: CASSPLGGQFNEQFF. The DNA of the CDR3 is TGCGCCAGCAGCCCGTTGGGGGGGCAATTCAATGAGCAGTTCTTC.

The V call is TRBV29-1, the J call TRBJ1-5; maybe TRBD1 (6 bases). Per the germline V gene, CDR1 is SQVTM and CDR2 is ANQGSEA. The CDR3 consists of 13 residues. The CDR3 region is CSMLGGADQPQHF. The CDR3 nucleotides are TGCAGTATGCTTGGGGGGGCGGATCAGCCCCAGCATTTT.

The V call is TRBV2, the J call TRBJ1-5, with D maybe TRBD1 (5 bases). This CDR3 region has 15 residues. The V gene lost 6 bases and the J gene lost 2 bases, with 14 bases spanning the gap. Germline V lookup: CDR1 SNHLY, CDR2 FYNNEI. The CDR3 nucleotides are TGTGCCAGCAGGGTTCAGGGCGGTGGCAATCAGCCCCAGCATTTT. Protein: CASRVQGGGNQPQHF.

CDR3 loop: CAGAGGAEKTQYF. The CDR3, as DNA: TGTGCCGGGGCGGGGGGAGCGGAAAAGACCCAGTACTTC. The genes are TRBV11-2 and TRBJ2-5; TRBD2 matches at 8 bases. The CDR3 has 13 residues. Losses at the gene ends were 11 bases for V and 6 bases for J; bases not matched to a gene: 11. Per the germline V gene, CDR1 is SGHAT and CDR2 is FQNNGV.

The chain employs TRBV2 and TRBJ1-2; possible D gene TRBD1, 5 bases. Germline V lookup: CDR1 SNHLY, CDR2 FYNNEI. CDR3 size: 13 residues. The V and J ends lost 6 bases and 4 bases respectively, with 12 bases between them. This CDR3 reads CASRPGTSYGYTF. The CDR3, as DNA: TGTGCCAGCAGACCCGGGACGTCCTATGGCTACACCTTC.

V is TRBV6-5 and J is TRBJ2-7, with 7 nucleotides matching TRBD1. The germline CDR1 and CDR2 sequences are MNHEY and SVGAGI. The J segment lost 5 bases and the V segment lost 2 bases, leaving 12 bases of the junction unmatched. The CDR3 is made up of 16 amino acids. The CDR3 here is CASSYSRSHRGDEQYF. The CDR3 DNA reads as TGTGCCAGCAGTTACAGCCGATCTCACAGGGGCGACGAGCAGTACTTC.

This chain links TRBV7-3 with TRBJ2-5; no definite D call. The ends were cut back, 2 bases at V and 5 bases at J, with 3 bases in the middle. Germline CDR1 reads SGHTA; CDR2 reads FQGTGA. This CDR3 is built from 11 residues. CDR3 amino acids: CASSLLETQYF. The DNA for the CDR3 is TGTGCCAGCAGCTTACTGGAGACCCAGTACTTC.

The DNA of the CDR3 is TGTGCCAGCAGCCCACAGCAGACCCAGTACTTC. Translated: CASSPQQTQYF. The chain combines TRBV7-2 with TRBJ2-5, with no clear D. The CDR3 spans 11 residues. Deletions cut 5 bases from V and 6 bases from J, with 7 bases between. The germline V gene encodes CDR1 SGHTA and CDR2 FQGNSA.

The chain links TRBV6-5 to TRBJ2-1, with 11 bases fitting TRBD2. Germline V lookup: CDR1 MNHEY, CDR2 SVGAGI. This CDR3 is 15 amino acids long. V lost 4 bases to trimming and J lost 7 bases; unmatched junction nucleotides: 6. CDR3 coding DNA: TGTGCCAGCAGTTTTACTAGCGGGGGTGTGAATGAGCAGTTCTTC. This encodes CASSFTSGGVNEQFF.

The chain carries TRBV28 and TRBJ2-7, with TRBD2 matching 7 bases. This CDR3 contains 15 residues. V shed 6 bases and J 3 bases; nucleotides not matched to a gene: 11. Germline V lookup: CDR1 MDHEN, CDR2 SYDVKM. CDR3 loop: CASRGGPGGGYEQYF. The CDR3 DNA is TGTGCCAGCAGGGGTGGCCCGGGCGGGGGCTACGAGCAGTACTTC.

This clone has only a few counts. The gene calls are TRBV9 and TRBJ1-3, with D uncertain. The CDR3 totals 14 residues. CDR1 SGDLS and CDR2 YYNGEE come from the germline V gene. V lost 4 bases to trimming and J lost 2 bases, with 10 bases between them. The CDR3 coding sequence is TGTGCCAGCAGCCGGGATTATACTGGAAACACCATATATTTT. Protein sequence: CASSRDYTGNTIYF.

V and J are TRBV6-5 and TRBJ1-5, with no clear D. The germline CDR1 and CDR2 sequences are MNHEY and SVGAGI. The CDR3 has 15 residues. V lost 6 bases and J lost 0, with 12 bases in between. CDR3 loop: CASRLDTYSNQPQHF. The CDR3 DNA follows: TGTGCCAGCAGACTCGATACCTATAGCAATCAGCCCCAGCATTTT.

The CDR3 loop is CAWRQGGETQYF. As DNA, the CDR3 is TGTGCCTGGCGACAGGGGGGGGAGACCCAGTACTTC. J is TRBJ2-5 and V is TRBV30; 9 positions match TRBD1. The germline gives CDR1 GTSNPN, CDR2 SVGIG (reference sequence). The V gene end was trimmed by 5 bases and the J gene end by 5 bases; junction bases not matched to a gene: 3. The CDR3 loop spans 12 amino acids.

The chain carries TRBV28 and TRBJ2-1, with 11 bases lining up with TRBD2. The CDR3 sequence is 17 residues long. The trim removed 5 bases at V and 10 bases at J, leaving 16 bases unmatched. The germline V gene encodes CDR1 MDHEN and CDR2 SYDVKM. CDR3 loop: CASSPDTGTSGSMEQFF. The CDR3 coding sequence is TGTGCCAGCAGTCCTGATACCGGGACTAGCGGTTCTATGGAGCAGTTCTTC. The complete variable domain, with remaining parts taken from reference TRBV28 and TRBJ2-1, reads DVKVTQSSRYLVKRTGEKVFLECVQDMDHENMFWYRQDPGLGLRLIYFSYDVKMKEKGDIPEGYSVSREKKERFSLILESASTNQTSMYLCASSPDTGTSGSMEQFFGPGTRLTVL.

V gene TRBV4-3 combines with J gene TRBJ1-2, with a weak D call TRBD1 (5 bases). V was clipped by 0 bases and J by 3 bases, with 8 bases between them. The CDR3 loop spans 14 amino acids. CDR1 is LGHNA and CDR2 is YSLEER in the germline V gene. CDR3 protein: CASSQDVGDYGYTF. CDR3 coding DNA: TGCGCCAGCAGCCAAGACGTAGGGGACTATGGCTACACCTTC.

The chain combines TRBV9 with TRBJ2-3; no clear D gene. Germline loops: CDR1 SGDLS, CDR2 YYNGEE. The CDR3 is 14 amino acids. V was shortened by 0 bases and J by 2 bases, with 7 bases between the two germline ends. The CDR3, as DNA: TGTGCCAGCAGCGTAGAGCAGTACACAGATACGCAGTATTTT. Its translation is CASSVEQYTDTQYF.

The rearrangement uses TRBV5-1 and TRBJ2-2, with D possibly being TRBD2 (6 bases). Trimming pared 2 bases from V and 2 bases from J, leaving 13 bases between. This CDR3 spans 16 amino acids. The V gene's germline CDR1 is SGHRS and CDR2 YFSETQ. The CDR3 nucleotides are TGCGCCAGCAGCTTTTTGGACGGGACTAACACCGGGGAGCTGTTTTTT. Translation: CASSFLDGTNTGELFF.

This clone was recorded only once. The chain is built from TRBV30 and TRBJ1-6; D not certain. The germline V gene has CDR1 GTSNPN and CDR2 SVGIG (reference sequence). V lost 5 bases to trimming and J lost 5 bases, with 4 bases between them. The CDR3 is 11 residues long. DNA of the CDR3: TGTGCCTGGGAAAATAATTCACCCCTCCACTTT. Amino acids: CAWENNSPLHF.

The gene calls are TRBV6-1 and TRBJ2-4, with 12 bases fitting TRBD2. Germline lookup yields CDR1 MNHNS and CDR2 SASEGT. With 0 bases clipped from V and 3 bases from J, the junction kept 9 bases outside the gene matches. The CDR3 is made up of 19 amino acids. CDR3 sequence reads: CASSEAASGGASSKNIQYF. As DNA, the CDR3 is TGTGCCAGCAGTGAAGCCGCTAGCGGGGGGGCCTCTAGCAAAAACATTCAGTACTTC.

The chain employs TRBV6-5 and TRBJ2-1; 10 positions match TRBD2. Germline lookup yields CDR1 MNHEY and CDR2 SVGAGI. The CDR3 is 14 amino acids. The trim removed 10 bases at V and 9 bases at J, leaving 12 bases unmatched. The CDR3 DNA reads as TGTGCCACCGACGGCCGAGCGGGAGGGGGTGAGCAGTTCTTC. This sequence encodes CATDGRAGGGEQFF.

The chain combines TRBV19 with TRBJ2-2; D gene uncertain. The length of the CDR3 is 15 residues. The V gene's germline CDR1 is LNHDA and CDR2 SQIVND (reference sequence). The ends were cut back, 3 bases at V and 2 bases at J, with 10 bases in the middle. CDR3 nucleotides: TGTGCCAGTAGTATTTCGAACAGAAACACCGGGGAGCTGTTTTTT. This translates into CASSISNRNTGELFF. The full variable domain, with the rest looked up from reference TRBV19 and TRBJ2-2, is DGGITQSPKYLFRKEGQNVTLSCEQNLNHDAMYWYRQDPGQGLRLIYYSQIVNDFQKGDIAEGYSVSREKKESFPLTVTSAQKNPTAFYLCASSISNRNTGELFFGEGSRLTVL.

The V and J genes are TRBV5-1 and TRBJ1-1; 10 bases line up with TRBD1. Germline CDR1 and CDR2: SGHRS and YFSETQ. The J segment lost 11 bases and the V segment lost 0 bases, leaving 4 bases of the junction unmatched. CDR3 length: 13 residues. CDR3 in amino acids: CASSLGPTGGAFF. CDR3 nucleotide sequence: TGCGCCAGCAGCTTGGGACCGACAGGGGGCGCTTTCTTT.

The rearrangement links TRBV23-1 to TRBJ1-4; D is uncertain. TRBV23-1 is noted as an ORF with a role that remains uncertain. V was pared by 10 bases and J by 7 bases, with 10 bases between. There are 11 residues in the CDR3. As DNA, the CDR3 is TGCGCCAAGTACGGGAGTGAAAAACTGTTTTTT. Amino acid sequence: CAKYGSEKLFF.

The chain uses TRBV5-6 and TRBJ2-1; TRBD1 might be the D (5 bases). The V gene's germline CDR1 is SGHDT and CDR2 YYEEEE. CDR3 length: 13 residues. Trimming removed 4 bases from V and 10 bases from J, with 15 bases in between. The CDR3: CASSPNRRGEQFF. The CDR3 nucleotides read TGTGCCAGCAGCCCGAACAGGCGCGGAGAGCAGTTCTTC.

A few counts support this clone. CDR3 DNA: TGTGCCAGCAGCCCCCGGACAGGAGAACGATATGGCTACACCTTC. This translates into CASSPRTGERYGYTF. This chain joins TRBV5-4 and TRBJ1-2, with 7 bases lining up with TRBD1. CDR3 length: 15 amino acids. V shed 4 bases, J shed 5 bases, and the junction held 11 bases outside the gene matches. Germline lookup yields CDR1 SGHNT and CDR2 YYREEE (reference sequence).

The chain joins TRBV30 to TRBJ1-5; the D is unclear. Trimming removed 0 bases from V and 6 bases from J, with 15 bases in between. Per the germline V gene, CDR1 is GTSNPN and CDR2 is SVGIG (reference sequence). The CDR3 has 15 amino acids. The CDR3 sequence is CAWSVLPGEGQPQHF. The CDR3 coding sequence is TGTGCCTGGAGTGTATTGCCCGGGGAGGGTCAGCCCCAGCATTTT. The full variable domain, completed using reference TRBV30 and TRBJ1-5, is SQTIHQWPATLVQPVGSPLSLECTVEGTSNPNLYWYRQAAGRGLQLLFYSVGIGQISSEVPQNLSASRPQDRQFILSSKKLLLSDSGFYLCAWSVLPGEGQPQHFGDGTRLSIL.

V and J are TRBV5-1 and TRBJ1-1; D is uncertain. Trimming pared 1 base from V and 5 bases from J, leaving 18 bases between. Germline CDR1 is SGHRS and CDR2 is YFSETQ. This CDR3 has 16 amino acids. The CDR3 protein is CASSLTFTGSGTEAFF. The CDR3 DNA follows: TGCGCCAGCAGCTTGACTTTTACGGGGTCGGGGACTGAAGCTTTCTTT.